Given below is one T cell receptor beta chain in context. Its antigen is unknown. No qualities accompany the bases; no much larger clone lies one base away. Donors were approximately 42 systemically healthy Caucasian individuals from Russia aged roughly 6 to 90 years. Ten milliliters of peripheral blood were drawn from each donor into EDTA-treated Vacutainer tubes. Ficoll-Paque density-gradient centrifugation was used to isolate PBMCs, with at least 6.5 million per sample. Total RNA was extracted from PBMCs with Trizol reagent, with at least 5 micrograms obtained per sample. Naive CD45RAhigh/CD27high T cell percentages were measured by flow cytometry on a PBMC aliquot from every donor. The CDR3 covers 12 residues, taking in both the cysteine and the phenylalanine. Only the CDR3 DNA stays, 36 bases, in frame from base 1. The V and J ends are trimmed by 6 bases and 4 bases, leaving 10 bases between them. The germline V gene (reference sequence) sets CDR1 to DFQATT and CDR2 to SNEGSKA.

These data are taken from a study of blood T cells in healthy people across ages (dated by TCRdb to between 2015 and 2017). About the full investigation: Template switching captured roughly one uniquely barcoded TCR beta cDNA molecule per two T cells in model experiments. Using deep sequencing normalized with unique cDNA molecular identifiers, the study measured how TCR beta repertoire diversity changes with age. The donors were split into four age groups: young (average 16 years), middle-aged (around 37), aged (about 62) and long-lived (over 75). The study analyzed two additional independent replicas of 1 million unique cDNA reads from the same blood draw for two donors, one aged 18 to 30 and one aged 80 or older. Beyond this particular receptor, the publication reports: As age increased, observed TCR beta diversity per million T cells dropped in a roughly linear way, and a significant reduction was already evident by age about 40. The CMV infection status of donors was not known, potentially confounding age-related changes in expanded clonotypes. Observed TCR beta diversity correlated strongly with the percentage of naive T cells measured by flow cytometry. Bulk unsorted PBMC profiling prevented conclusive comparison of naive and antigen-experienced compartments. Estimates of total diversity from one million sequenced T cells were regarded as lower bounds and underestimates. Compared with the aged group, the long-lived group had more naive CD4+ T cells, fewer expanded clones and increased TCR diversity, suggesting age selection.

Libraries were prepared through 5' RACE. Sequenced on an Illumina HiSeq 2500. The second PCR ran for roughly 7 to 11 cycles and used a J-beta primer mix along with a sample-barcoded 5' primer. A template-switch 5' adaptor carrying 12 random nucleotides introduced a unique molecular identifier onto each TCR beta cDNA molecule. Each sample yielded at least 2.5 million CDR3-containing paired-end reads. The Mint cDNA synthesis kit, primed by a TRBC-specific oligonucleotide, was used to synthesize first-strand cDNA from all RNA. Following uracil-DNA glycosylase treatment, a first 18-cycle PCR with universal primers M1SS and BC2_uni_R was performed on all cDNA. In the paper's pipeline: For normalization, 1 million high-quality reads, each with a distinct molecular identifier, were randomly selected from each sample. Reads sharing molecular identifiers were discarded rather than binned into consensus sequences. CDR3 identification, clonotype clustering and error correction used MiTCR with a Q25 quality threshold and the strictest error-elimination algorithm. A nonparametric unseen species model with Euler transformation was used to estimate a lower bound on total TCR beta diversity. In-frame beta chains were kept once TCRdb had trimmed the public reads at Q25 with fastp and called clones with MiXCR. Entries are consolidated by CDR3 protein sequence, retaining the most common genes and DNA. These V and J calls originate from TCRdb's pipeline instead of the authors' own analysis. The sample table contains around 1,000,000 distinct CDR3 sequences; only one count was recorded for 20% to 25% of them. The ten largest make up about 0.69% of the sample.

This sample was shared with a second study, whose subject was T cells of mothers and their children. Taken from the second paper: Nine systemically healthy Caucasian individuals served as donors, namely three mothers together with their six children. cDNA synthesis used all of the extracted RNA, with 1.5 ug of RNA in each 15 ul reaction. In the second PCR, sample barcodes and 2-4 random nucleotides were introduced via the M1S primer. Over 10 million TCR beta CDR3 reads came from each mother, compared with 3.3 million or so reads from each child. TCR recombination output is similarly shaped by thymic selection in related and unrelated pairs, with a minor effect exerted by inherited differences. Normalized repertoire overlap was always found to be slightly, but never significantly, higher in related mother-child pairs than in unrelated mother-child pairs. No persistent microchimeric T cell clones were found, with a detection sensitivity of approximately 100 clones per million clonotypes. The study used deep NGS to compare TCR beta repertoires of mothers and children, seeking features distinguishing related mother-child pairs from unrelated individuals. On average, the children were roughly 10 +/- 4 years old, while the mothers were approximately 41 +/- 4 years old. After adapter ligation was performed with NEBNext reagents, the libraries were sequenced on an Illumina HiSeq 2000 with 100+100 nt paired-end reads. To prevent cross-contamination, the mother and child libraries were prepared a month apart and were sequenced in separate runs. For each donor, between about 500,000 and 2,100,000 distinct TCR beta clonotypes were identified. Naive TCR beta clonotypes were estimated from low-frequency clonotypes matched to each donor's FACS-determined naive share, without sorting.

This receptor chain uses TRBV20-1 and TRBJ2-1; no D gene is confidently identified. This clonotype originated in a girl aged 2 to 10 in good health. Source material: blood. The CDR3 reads CSAPTAYNEQFF. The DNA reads TGCAGTGCCCCGACCGCATACAATGAGCAGTTCTTC.